This T cell receptor beta chain derives from a study of early T cells in non-severe SARS-CoV-2 infection. Whole-study results and caveats: Matching results from VDJdb favored anti-spike CD8 responses, leaving private and CD4 specificities undetected.

Trimming shortened V by 6 bases and J by 5 bases, and 10 bases separated the two germline ends. CDR1 SQVTM and CDR2 ANQGSEA come from the germline V gene. The CDR3 runs 12 residues. TCRdb fed the 5' RACE reads into MiXCR, producing one record per CDR3 protein. The repertoire holds approximately 70,000 distinct CDR3 sequences, with 12% as singletons. On this clonotype itself: No antigen is known for it.

The sequencing here drew on whole blood, taken at baseline. The J gene is TRBJ2-2, the V gene TRBV29-1; D is ambiguous. This receptor was identified in an adult who was a healthcare worker with PCR-confirmed SARS-CoV-2 infection or an uninfected control (not recorded which). The donor label of this sample is uncertain. Written as DNA, the CDR3 is TGCAGCGTCCCTGTATGGACCGGGGAGCTGTTTTTT. It specifies CSVPVWTGELFF.